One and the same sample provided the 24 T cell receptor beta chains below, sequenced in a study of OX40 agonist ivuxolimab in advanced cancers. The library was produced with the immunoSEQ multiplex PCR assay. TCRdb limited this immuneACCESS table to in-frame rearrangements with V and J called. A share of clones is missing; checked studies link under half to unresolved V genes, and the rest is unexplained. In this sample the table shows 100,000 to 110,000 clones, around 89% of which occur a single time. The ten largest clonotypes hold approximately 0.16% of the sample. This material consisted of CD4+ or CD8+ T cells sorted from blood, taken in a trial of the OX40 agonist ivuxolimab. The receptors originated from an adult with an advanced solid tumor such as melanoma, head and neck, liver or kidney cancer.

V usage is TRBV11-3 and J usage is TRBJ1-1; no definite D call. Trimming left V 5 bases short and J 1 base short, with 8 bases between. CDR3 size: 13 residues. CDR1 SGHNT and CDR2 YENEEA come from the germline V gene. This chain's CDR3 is CASSQQSNTEAFF. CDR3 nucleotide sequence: TGTGCCAGCAGCCAACAGTCGAACACTGAAGCTTTCTTT.

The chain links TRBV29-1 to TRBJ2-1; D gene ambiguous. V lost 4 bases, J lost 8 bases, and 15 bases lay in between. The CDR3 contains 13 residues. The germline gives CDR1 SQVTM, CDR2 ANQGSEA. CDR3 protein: CSVGGWVGDEQFF. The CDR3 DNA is TGCAGCGTTGGAGGATGGGTAGGAGATGAGCAGTTCTTC.

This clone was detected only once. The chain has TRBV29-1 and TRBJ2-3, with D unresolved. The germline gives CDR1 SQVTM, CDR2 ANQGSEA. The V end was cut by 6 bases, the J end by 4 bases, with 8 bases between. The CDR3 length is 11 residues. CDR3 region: CSVASPDTQYF. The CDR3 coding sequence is TGCAGCGTGGCTTCCCCAGATACGCAGTATTTT.

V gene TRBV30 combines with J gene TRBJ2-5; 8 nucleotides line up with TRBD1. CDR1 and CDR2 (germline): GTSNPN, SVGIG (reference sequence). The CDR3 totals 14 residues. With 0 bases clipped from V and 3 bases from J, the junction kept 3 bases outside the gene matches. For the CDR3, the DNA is TGTGCCTGGAGTGTACAGGGGGTCAAAGAGACCCAGTACTTC. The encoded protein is CAWSVQGVKETQYF.

The CDR3 DNA is TGTGCCAGCACCGGGACAGCCTCCACAGATACGCAGTATTTT. Translating it yields CASTGTASTDTQYF. V and J are TRBV11-2 and TRBJ2-3; 7 bases are shared with TRBD1. This CDR3 has 14 residues. Germline assignment: CDR1 SGHAT and CDR2 FQNNGV. J lost 2 bases, V lost 7 bases, and 6 bases had no gene match.

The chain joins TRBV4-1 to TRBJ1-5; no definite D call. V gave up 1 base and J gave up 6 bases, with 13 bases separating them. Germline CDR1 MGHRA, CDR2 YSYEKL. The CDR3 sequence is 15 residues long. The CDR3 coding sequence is TGCGCCAGCAGCCAAGGACGGGAGGAAAGTCAGCCCCAGCATTTT. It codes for CASSQGREESQPQHF.

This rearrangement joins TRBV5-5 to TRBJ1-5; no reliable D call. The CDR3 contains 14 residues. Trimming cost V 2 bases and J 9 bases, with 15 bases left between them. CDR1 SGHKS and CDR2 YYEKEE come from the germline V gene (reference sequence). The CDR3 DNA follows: TGTGCCAGCAGCTTAGGACGGGGATCGGGGCCCCAGCATTTT. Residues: CASSLGRGSGPQHF.

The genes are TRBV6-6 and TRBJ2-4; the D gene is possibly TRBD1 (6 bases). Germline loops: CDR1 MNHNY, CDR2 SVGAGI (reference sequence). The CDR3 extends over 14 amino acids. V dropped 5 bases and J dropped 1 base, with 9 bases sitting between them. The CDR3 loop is CASSGQSAKNIQYF. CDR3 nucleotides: TGTGCCAGCAGTGGACAGTCGGCCAAAAACATTCAGTACTTC.

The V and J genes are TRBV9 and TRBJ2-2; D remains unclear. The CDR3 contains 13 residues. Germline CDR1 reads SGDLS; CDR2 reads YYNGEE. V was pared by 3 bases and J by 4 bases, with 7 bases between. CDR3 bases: TGTGCCAGCAGCGCCATAAGCACCGGGGAGCTGTTTTTT. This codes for CASSAISTGELFF.

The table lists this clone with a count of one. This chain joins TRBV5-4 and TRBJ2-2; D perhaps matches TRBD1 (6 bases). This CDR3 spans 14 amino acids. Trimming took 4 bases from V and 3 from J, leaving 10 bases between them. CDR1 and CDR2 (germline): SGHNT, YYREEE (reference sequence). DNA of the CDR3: TGTGCCAGCAGCCACACAGGGTACACCGGGGAGCTGTTTTTT. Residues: CASSHTGYTGELFF.

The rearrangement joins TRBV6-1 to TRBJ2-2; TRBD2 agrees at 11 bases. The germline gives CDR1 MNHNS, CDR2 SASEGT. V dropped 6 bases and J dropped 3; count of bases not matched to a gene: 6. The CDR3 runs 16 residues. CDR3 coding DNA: TGTGCCAGCAGGGAATTAGCGGGAGGGGACACCGGGGAGCTGTTTTTT. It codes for CASRELAGGDTGELFF.

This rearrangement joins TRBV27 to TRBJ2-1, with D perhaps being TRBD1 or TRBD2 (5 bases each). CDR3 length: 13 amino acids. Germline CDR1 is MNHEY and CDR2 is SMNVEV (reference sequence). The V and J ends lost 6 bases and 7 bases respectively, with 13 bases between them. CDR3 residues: CASRVWDGNEQFF. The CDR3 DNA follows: TGTGCCAGCAGAGTTTGGGACGGAAATGAGCAGTTCTTC.

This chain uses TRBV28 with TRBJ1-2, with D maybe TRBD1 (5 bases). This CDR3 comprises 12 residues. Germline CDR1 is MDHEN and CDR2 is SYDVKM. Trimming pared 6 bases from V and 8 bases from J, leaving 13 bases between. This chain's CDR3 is CASRVGGDGYTF. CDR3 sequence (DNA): TGTGCCAGCAGGGTTGGTGGGGACGGCTACACCTTC.

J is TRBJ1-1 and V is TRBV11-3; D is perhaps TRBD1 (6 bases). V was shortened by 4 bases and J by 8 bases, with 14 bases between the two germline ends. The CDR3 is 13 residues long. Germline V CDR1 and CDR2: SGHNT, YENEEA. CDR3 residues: CASSSDGGREAFF. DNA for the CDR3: TGTGCCAGCAGCTCAGACGGGGGCAGGGAAGCTTTCTTT.

The CDR3 region is CASSPSGTGNGGNQPQHF. As DNA, the CDR3 is TGTGCCAGCAGTCCTTCCGGGACAGGGAATGGCGGCAATCAGCCCCAGCATTTT. The chain combines TRBV25-1 with TRBJ1-5, with TRBD1 matching over 9 bases. Germline lookup yields CDR1 MGHDK and CDR2 SYGVNS. The junction had 13 bases not matched to a gene; V was cut back by 5 bases and J by 2 bases. This CDR3 contains 18 residues.

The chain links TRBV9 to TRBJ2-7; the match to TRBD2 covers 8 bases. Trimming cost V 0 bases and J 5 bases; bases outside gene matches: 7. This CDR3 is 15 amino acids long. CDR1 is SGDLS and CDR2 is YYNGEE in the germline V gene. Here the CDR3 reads CASSVGVAGKHEQYF. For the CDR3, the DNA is TGTGCCAGCAGCGTAGGGGTAGCGGGAAAACACGAGCAGTACTTC.

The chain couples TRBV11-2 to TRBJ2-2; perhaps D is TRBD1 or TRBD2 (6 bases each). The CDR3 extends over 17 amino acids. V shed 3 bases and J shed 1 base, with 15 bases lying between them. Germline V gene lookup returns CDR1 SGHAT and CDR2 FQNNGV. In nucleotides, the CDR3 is TGTGCCAGCAGCTTCCCCTGGGGGCGGGGGAACACCGGGGAGCTGTTTTTT. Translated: CASSFPWGRGNTGELFF.

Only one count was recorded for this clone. The CDR3 DNA sequence: TGTGCCAGCAGCTTAGGTCATACCTACGAGCAGTACTTC. Translated: CASSLGHTYEQYF. The V gene is TRBV11-3, the J gene TRBJ2-7; D remains ambiguous. This CDR3 comprises 13 residues. V lost 1 base to trimming and J lost 2 bases, with 6 bases between them. Germline CDR1 SGHNT, CDR2 YENEEA.

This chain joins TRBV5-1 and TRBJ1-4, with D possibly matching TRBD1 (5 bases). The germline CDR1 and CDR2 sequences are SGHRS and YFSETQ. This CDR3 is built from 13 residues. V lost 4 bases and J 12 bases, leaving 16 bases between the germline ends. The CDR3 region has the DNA TGCGCCAGCAGCCTCCAGGGAACCTGGGAACTGTTTTTT. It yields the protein CASSLQGTWELFF.

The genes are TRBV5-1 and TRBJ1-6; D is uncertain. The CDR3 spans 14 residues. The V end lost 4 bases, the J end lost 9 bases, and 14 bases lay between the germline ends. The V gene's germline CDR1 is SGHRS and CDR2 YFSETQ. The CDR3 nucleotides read TGCGCCAGCAGCCCCGGGGTTCCAGGTTCACCCCTCCACTTT. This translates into CASSPGVPGSPLHF.

Written as DNA, the CDR3 is TGTGCCATCAGTGAGACCCCTAGCGATCAAGAGACCCAGTACTTC. Amino acids: CAISETPSDQETQYF. The chain combines TRBV10-3 with TRBJ2-5, with a weak D call TRBD2 (6 bases). The CDR3 runs 15 residues. V shed 2 bases and J shed 2 bases, with 12 bases lying between them. Germline loops: CDR1 ENHRY, CDR2 SYGVKD.

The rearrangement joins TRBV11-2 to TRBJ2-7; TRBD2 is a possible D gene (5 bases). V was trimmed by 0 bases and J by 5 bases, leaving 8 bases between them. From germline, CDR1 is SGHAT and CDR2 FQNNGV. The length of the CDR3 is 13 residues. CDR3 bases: TGTGCCAGCAGCTTAGATGGACTTGACGAGCAGTACTTC. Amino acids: CASSLDGLDEQYF. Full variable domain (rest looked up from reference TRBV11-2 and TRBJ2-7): EAGVAQSPRYKIIEKRQSVAFWCNPISGHATLYWYQQILGQGPKLLIQFQNNGVVDDSQLPKDRFSAERLKGVDSTLKIQPAKLEDSAVYLCASSLDGLDEQYFGPGTRLTVT.

CDR3 protein: CSVEPGADGYTF. Written as DNA, the CDR3 is TGCAGCGTTGAACCAGGGGCAGATGGCTACACCTTC. The J gene is TRBJ1-2, the V gene TRBV29-1; maybe TRBD1 (6 bases). This CDR3 comprises 12 residues. The germline V gene has CDR1 SQVTM and CDR2 ANQGSEA. V was clipped by 2 bases and J by 6 bases, with 10 bases between them.

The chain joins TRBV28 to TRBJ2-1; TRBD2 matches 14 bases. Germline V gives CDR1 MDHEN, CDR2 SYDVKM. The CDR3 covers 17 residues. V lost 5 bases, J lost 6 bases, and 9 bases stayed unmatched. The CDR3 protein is CASSPSQGLAGGNEQFF. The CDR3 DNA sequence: TGTGCCAGCAGTCCATCCCAAGGACTAGCGGGAGGCAATGAGCAGTTCTTC.